These T cell receptor beta chains were read from a single sample in a study of shared clonotypes between healthy human individuals. Here immunoSEQ multiplex PCR was the method, and the copy in TCRdb shows in-frame clones only, minus some. The sample includes around 500,000 clones, 70% to 85% of them seen just once. Sequencing was done on a sample of PBMCs. The receptors here all came from a woman between 40 and 50 years old in good health. Some clones in this sample may be carry-over from other donors' samples. CDR3s include the opening cysteine and the closing phenylalanine or tryptophan. D genes are given only for firm matches. Clone size, where shown, is once, few, many, or a class for clones that have expanded.

j_gene,d_gene,abundance,v_gene,CDR3nt,CDR3aa
TRBJ2-3,-,-,TRBV9,TGTGCCAGCAGCAATGTGGCTAGCGGCACAGATACGCAGTATTTT,CASSNVASGTDTQYF
TRBJ1-5,-,-,TRBV27,TGTGCCAGCAGTTTAAGTAGGAATCAGCCCCAGCATTTT,CASSLSRNQPQHF
TRBJ2-1,TRBD2,-,TRBV5-1,TGCGCCAGCAGCTTGAGACTAGCACCTCACAATGAGCAGTTCTTC,CASSLRLAPHNEQFF
TRBJ1-2,TRBD1,few,TRBV4-2,TGTGCCAGCAGCCAAGAAGGGACAGCGAACGGCTATGGCTACACCTTC,CASSQEGTANGYGYTF
TRBJ2-7,-,-,TRBV29-1,TGCAGCGTTGAAGGTGAAGGTGTTGAGCAGTACTTC,CSVEGEGVEQYF
TRBJ2-1,-,-,TRBV7-2,TGTGCCAGCAGCCTGACCACGGGATCATACAATGAGCAGTTCTTC,CASSLTTGSYNEQFF
TRBJ1-1,-,-,TRBV5-1,TGCGCCAGCAGCTTGGCGGGGGCCGAGGTAAACACTGAAGCTTTCTTT,CASSLAGAEVNTEAFF
TRBJ1-1,TRBD1,-,TRBV19,TGTGCCAGTGGGGACAGACAGAACACTGAAGCTTTCTTT,CASGDRQNTEAFF
TRBJ1-1,TRBD1,-,TRBV5-1,TGCGCCAGCAGACCGGGACAGGGGGCGCGTGGCACTGAAGCTTTCTTT,CASRPGQGARGTEAFF
TRBJ1-1,-,-,TRBV30,TGTGCCTGGAGTGTACCGGGGGCAGGGCGCGCTTTCTTT,CAWSVPGAGRAFF
TRBJ1-1,-,-,TRBV9,TGTGCCAGCAGCGTAGCGCCTCGGGGCAACGCTGAAGCTTTCTTT,CASSVAPRGNAEAFF
TRBJ2-3,-,-,TRBV30,TGTGCCTGGAGTTCCTCCGGGGATACGCAGTATTTT,CAWSSSGDTQYF
TRBJ1-1,TRBD1,-,TRBV6-5,TGTGCCAGCAGTACGCCCGGGACAGGGTTTAAAGCTTTCTTT,CASSTPGTGFKAFF
TRBJ2-7,-,-,TRBV28,TGTGCCAGCAGCGCAAATGGAGGATTCGAGCAGTACTTC,CASSANGGFEQYF
TRBJ1-1,TRBD1,-,TRBV28,TGTGCCAGCACCAGACAGGGGGCGCGCACTGAAGCTTTCTTT,CASTRQGARTEAFF
TRBJ2-7,TRBD2,-,TRBV19,TGTGCCAGTACTAGCGGGAGTCTCTCCGAGCAGTACTTC,CASTSGSLSEQYF
TRBJ1-2,-,-,TRBV6-5,TGTGCCAGCAGAAAAGGAGGGAACTATGGCTACACCTTC,CASRKGGNYGYTF
TRBJ2-2,TRBD1,-,TRBV28,TGTGCCAGCAGCGCATTGACAGGGAAGTGGGTCGAGCTGTTTTTT,CASSALTGKWVELFF